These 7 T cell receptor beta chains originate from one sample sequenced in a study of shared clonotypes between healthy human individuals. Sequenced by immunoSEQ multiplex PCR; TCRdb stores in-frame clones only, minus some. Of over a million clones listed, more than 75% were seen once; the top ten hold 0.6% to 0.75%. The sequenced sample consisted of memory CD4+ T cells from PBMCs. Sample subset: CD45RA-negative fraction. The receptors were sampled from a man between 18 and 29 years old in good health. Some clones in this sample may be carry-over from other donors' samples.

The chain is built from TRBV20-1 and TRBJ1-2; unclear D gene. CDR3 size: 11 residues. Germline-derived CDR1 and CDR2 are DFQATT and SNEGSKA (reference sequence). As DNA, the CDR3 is TGCAGCACAATTAGGGACTATGGCTACACCTTC. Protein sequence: CSTIRDYGYTF.

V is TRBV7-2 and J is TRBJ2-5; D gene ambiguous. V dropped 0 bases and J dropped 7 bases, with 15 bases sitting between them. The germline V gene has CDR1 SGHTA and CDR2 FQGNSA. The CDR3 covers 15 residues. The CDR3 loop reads CASSLAGSWPGTQYF. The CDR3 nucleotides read TGTGCCAGCAGCTTAGCAGGGTCCTGGCCCGGGACCCAGTACTTC.

The CDR3: CASKPGGTGANVLTF. CDR3 coding DNA: TGTGCCAGTAAACCGGGGGGCACTGGGGCCAACGTCCTGACTTTC. The rearrangement links TRBV28 to TRBJ2-6; D perhaps matches TRBD2 (7 bases). CDR3 length: 15 amino acids. V was cut by 9 bases and J by 2 bases, with 14 bases left in between. Germline V lookup: CDR1 MDHEN, CDR2 SYDVKM. The complete variable domain, with remaining parts taken from reference TRBV28 and TRBJ2-6, reads DVKVTQSSRYLVKRTGEKVFLECVQDMDHENMFWYRQDPGLGLRLIYFSYDVKMKEKGDIPEGYSVSREKKERFSLILESASTNQTSMYLCASKPGGTGANVLTFGAGSRLTVL.

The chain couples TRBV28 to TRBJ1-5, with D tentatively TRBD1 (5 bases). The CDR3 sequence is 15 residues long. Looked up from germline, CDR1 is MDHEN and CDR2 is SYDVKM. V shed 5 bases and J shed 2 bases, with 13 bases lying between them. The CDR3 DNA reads TGTGCCAGCAGTCCCATGGGGCAGGGCAATCAGCCCCAGCATTTT. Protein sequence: CASSPMGQGNQPQHF.

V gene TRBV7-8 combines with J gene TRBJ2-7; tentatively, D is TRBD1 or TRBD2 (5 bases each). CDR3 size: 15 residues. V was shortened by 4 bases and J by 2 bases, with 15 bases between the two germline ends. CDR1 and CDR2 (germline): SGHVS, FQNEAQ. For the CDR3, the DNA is TGTGCCAGCAGCTCGCCGGGGCTCGGTACCTACGAGCAGTACTTC. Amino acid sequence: CASSSPGLGTYEQYF.

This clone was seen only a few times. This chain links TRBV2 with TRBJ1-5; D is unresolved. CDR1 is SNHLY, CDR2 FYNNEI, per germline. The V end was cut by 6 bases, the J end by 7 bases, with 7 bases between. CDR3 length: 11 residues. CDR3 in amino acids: CASRLEQPQHF. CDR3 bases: TGTGCCAGCAGGTTGGAGCAGCCCCAGCATTTT.

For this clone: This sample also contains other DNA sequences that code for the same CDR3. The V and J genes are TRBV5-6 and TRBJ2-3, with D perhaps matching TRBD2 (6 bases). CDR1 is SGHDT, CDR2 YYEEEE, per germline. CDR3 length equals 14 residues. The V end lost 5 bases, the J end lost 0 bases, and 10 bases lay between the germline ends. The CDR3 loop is CASSPSGSTDTQYF. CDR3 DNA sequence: TGTGCCAGCAGTCCCAGCGGGAGCACAGATACGCAGTATTTT.